This TCR beta chain derives from a study of blood T cell repertoires in COVID-19. Across the study: Nucleic acid was either cDNA or gDNA, and it came from T cells, B-cell-depleted T cells, or PBMCs.

Original analysis: Amplifying reference gene primers gave estimates of nucleated cell counts. TCRdb's table, derived via immunoSEQ multiplex PCR, lists solely in-frame clones and lacks some. From that table come the V and J calls and clone size; the DNA was used to work out D and trimming. The table lists about 220,000 clones, over 75% of them singletons. Participants were aged 18 to 89 years from 24 US areas. Clinical histories supplied by participants themselves formed the basis of cohort assignment. V lost 6 bases and J lost 0; bases outside the gene matches: 5. CDR1 is SGHDT, CDR2 YYEEEE, per germline. This CDR3 is 14 amino acids long.

This receptor was taken from a woman aged 55-69 years who had recovered from COVID-19. Sample: PBMCs or T cells enriched from blood (not recorded which). The chain joins TRBV5-6 to TRBJ1-1, with 7 nucleotides matching TRBD1. The CDR3 spells CASIIQGLNTEAFF. The CDR3 DNA is TGTGCCAGCATCATACAGGGGCTGAACACTGAAGCTTTCTTT.